This is a list of T cell receptor beta chains from one sample in a study of shared clonotypes between healthy human individuals. TCRdb's copy holds only in-frame clones and misses some; the assay was immunoSEQ multiplex PCR. The data show some 2,100,000 clones, roughly 91% seen once. The sample taken for sequencing was naive CD8+ T cells from PBMCs. Receptors were obtained from a man between 18 and 29 years old in good health. Some clones in this sample may be carry-over from other donors' samples. CDR3s include the opening cysteine and the closing phenylalanine or tryptophan. A D gene is named only where the DNA matches it firmly.

d_gene	j_gene	v_gene	CDR3aa	CDR3nt
.	TRBJ1-2	TRBV5-8	CASSLLTVNYGYTF	TGTGCCAGCAGCTTGCTAACAGTTAACTATGGCTACACCTTC
.	TRBJ1-1	TRBV9	CASSEPDGGENTEAFF	TGTGCCAGCAGCGAACCTGACGGAGGGGAGAACACTGAAGCTTTCTTT
.	TRBJ2-5	TRBV7-6	CASSLPQGKNQETQYF	TGTGCCAGCAGCTTACCGCAGGGGAAAAACCAAGAGACCCAGTACTTC
TRBD1	TRBJ2-7	TRBV18	CASSPPGQPYEQYF	TGTGCCAGCTCACCCCCGGGACAGCCTTACGAGCAGTACTTC
TRBD2	TRBJ2-7	TRBV9	CASSRSGGSSYEQYF	TGTGCCAGCAGCCGGAGTGGCGGGAGCTCCTACGAGCAGTACTTC
TRBD2	TRBJ2-1	TRBV7-2	CASSSRPGLGNEQFF	TGTGCCAGCAGCTCACGGCCGGGACTAGGCAATGAGCAGTTCTTC
.	TRBJ1-1	TRBV7-9	CASVDLNTEAFF	TGTGCCAGCGTAGACCTGAACACTGAAGCTTTCTTT
.	TRBJ1-2	TRBV6-1	CASVLRTNTYGYTF	TGTGCCAGCGTACTTCGGACGAACACCTATGGCTACACCTTC
TRBD2	TRBJ2-7	TRBV27	CASSFGGGLAYEQYF	TGTGCCAGCAGTTTTGGGGGGGGACTAGCCTACGAGCAGTACTTC
TRBD2	TRBJ2-1	TRBV9	CASSVAYLGLAGTNEQFF	TGTGCCAGCAGCGTAGCTTATTTAGGACTAGCGGGAACAAATGAGCAGTTCTTC